This T cell receptor beta chain was sequenced during a study of T cell changes during pregnancy in multiple sclerosis. Assay: immunoSEQ multiplex PCR; the TCRdb copy retains only in-frame clones and omits some. The data contain some 21,000 clones, around 90% of them seen just once; the ten biggest clones take up 0.65% to 0.85%. The CDR3 is made up of 14 amino acids. The germline V gene has CDR1 SNHLY and CDR2 FYNNEI. J was trimmed by 7 bases and V by 6 bases; bases with no gene match: 7. The V call is TRBV2, the J call TRBJ1-5; 9 positions agree with TRBD1. The receptor's source is a female donor with multiple sclerosis, enrolled in a pregnancy study. The specimen comprised CD4+ T cells from peripheral blood mononuclear cells, sampled in the third trimester of pregnancy. The chain's CDR3 is CASRGTGGGQPQHF. CDR3 nucleotide sequence: TGTGCCAGCAGAGGAACAGGGGGCGGCCAGCCCCAGCATTTT.